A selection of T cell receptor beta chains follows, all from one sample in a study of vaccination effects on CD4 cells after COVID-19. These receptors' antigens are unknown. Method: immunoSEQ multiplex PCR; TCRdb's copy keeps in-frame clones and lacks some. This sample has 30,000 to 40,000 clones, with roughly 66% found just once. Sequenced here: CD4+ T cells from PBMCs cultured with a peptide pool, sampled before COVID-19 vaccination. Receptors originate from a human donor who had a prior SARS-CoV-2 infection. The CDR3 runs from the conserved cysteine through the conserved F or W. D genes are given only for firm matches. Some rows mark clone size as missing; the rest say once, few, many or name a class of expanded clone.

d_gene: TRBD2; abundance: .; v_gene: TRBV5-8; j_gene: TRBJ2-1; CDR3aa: CARGVEAGRLEQFF; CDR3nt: TGTGCCAGGGGGGTCGAAGCGGGACGCCTTGAGCAGTTCTTC
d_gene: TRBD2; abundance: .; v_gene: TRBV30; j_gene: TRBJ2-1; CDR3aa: CAWSFAGLASYNEQFF; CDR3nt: TGTGCCTGGAGTTTTGCCGGACTAGCGTCCTACAATGAGCAGTTCTTC
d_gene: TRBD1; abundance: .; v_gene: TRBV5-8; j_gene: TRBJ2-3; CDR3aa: CASTFDRGQDTQYF; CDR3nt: TGTGCCAGCACCTTTGACAGGGGGCAAGATACGCAGTATTTT
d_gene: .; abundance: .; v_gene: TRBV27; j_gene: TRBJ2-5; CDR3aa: CASSLFTLGGRQGKGETQYF; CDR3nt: TGTGCCAGCAGTTTATTTACGTTGGGGGGGAGGCAGGGGAAGGGGGAGACCCAGTACTTC
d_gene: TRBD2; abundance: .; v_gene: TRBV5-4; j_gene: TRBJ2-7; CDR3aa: CASSPTSGGDYEQYF; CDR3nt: TGTGCCAGCAGTCCGACTAGCGGGGGGGATTACGAGCAGTACTTC
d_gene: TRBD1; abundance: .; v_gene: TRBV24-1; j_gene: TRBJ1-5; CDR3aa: CATSEGTGGNQPQHF; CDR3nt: TGTGCCACCAGTGAGGGGACAGGGGGCAATCAGCCCCAGCATTTT
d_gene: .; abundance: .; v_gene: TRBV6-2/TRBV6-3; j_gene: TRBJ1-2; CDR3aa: CASSWSIYGYTF; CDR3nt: TGTGCCAGCAGTTGGTCAATATATGGCTACACCTTC
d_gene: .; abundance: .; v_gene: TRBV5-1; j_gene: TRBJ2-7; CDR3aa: CASGGTEYEQYF; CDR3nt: TGCGCCAGCGGGGGGACGGAGTACGAGCAGTACTTC
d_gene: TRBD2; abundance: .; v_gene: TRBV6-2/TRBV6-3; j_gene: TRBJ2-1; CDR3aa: CASSYSRLKGGPNEQFF; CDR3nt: TGTGCCAGCAGTTACTCGCGTTTGAAGGGAGGGCCCAATGAGCAGTTCTTC
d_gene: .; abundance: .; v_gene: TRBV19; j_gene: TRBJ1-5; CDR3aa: CASSMDRNQPQHF; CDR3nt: TGTGCCAGTAGTATGGATCGCAATCAGCCCCAGCATTTT
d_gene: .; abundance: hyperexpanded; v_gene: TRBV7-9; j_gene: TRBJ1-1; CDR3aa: CASSLQGGTEAFF; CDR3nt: TGTGCCAGCAGCTTACAAGGGGGGACTGAAGCTTTCTTT
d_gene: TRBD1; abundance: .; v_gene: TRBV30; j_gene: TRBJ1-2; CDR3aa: CAWSPPGQTHYGYTF; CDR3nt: TGTGCCTGGAGTCCCCCGGGACAGACACACTATGGCTACACCTTC
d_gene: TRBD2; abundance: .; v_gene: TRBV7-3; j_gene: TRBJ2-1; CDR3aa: CASSPGTSGANNEQFF; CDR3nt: TGTGCCAGCAGCCCTGGGACTAGCGGGGCCAACAATGAGCAGTTCTTC
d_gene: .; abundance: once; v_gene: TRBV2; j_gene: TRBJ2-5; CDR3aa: CASSENREETQYF; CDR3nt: TGTGCCAGCAGTGAGAACAGGGAAGAGACCCAGTACTTC
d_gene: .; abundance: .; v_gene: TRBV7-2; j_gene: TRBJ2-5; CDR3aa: CASSSPTNLKTQYF; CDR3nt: TGTGCCAGCAGCTCCCCGACAAATTTGAAGACCCAGTACTTC
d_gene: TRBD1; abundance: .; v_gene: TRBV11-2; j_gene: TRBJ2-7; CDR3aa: CASSPIRQGAYEQYF; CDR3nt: TGTGCCAGCAGCCCGATCCGACAGGGGGCCTACGAGCAGTACTTC
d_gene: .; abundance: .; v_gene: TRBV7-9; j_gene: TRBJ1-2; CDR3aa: CASSQYAGGSGYTF; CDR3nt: TGTGCCAGCAGCCAATACGCCGGTGGCTCTGGCTACACCTTC
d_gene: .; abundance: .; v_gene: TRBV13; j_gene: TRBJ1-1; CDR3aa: CASSLGRSGAFF; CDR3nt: TGTGCCAGCAGCTTAGGGCGGTCAGGAGCTTTCTTT
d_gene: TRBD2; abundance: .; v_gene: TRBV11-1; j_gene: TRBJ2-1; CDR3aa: CASRGPGTRYNEQFF; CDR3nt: TGTGCCAGCAGAGGGCCAGGGACTAGGTACAATGAGCAGTTCTTC
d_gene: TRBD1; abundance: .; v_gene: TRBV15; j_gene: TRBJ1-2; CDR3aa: CATSFRDRVNVGYTF; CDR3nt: TGTGCCACCAGCTTCCGGGACAGGGTTAATGTTGGCTACACCTTC
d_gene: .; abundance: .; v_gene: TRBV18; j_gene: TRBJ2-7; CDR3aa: CASSLATGGEQYF; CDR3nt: TGTGCCAGCTCCCTAGCAACAGGAGGCGAGCAGTACTTC
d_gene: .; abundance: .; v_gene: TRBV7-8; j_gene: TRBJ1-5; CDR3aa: CASSSRGPFNQPQHF; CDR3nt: TGTGCCAGCAGCTCTCGAGGACCCTTTAATCAGCCCCAGCATTTT
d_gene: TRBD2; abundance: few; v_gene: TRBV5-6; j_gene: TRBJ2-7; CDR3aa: CASSLELAAYEQYF; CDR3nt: TGTGCCAGCAGCTTGGAACTAGCGGCCTACGAGCAGTACTTC
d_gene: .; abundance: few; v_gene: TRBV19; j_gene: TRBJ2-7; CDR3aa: CASSIVEGATYEQYF; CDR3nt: TGTGCCAGTAGTATAGTTGAGGGAGCGACCTACGAGCAGTACTTC